This TCR beta chain came from a study of chemoradiotherapy in HPV16-positive cancers. Study-level results: During treatment, candidate HPV-specific clones and E7-related motifs expanded in tumor.

Over chemoradiotherapy, repertoires were sampled more than once. Assay: immunoSEQ multiplex PCR; the TCRdb copy retains only in-frame clones and omits some. The sample consists of 2,500 to 4,000 clones, more than 85% of them appearing once. V lost 8 bases to trimming and J lost 4 bases; unmatched junction nucleotides: 10. Germline V gene sequence: CDR1 SGHRS, CDR2 YFSETQ. This CDR3 contains 16 residues. Concerning this clone: No antigen is known for it.

Sequences were derived from tumor tissue, sampled from a patient who underwent chemoradiotherapy. The J gene is TRBJ2-6, the V gene TRBV5-1; TRBD1 agrees at 9 bases. This clonotype originated in a human donor with HPV-associated anogenital cancer. CDR3 sequence reads: CASSTGGVEGANVLTF. The CDR3 DNA reads as TGCGCCAGTTCGACAGGGGGAGTGGAAGGGGCCAACGTCCTGACTTTC.